This T cell receptor beta chain was observed in a study of tumor-infiltrating lymphocytes in primary liver carcinoma. Study conclusions and caveats: Tumor top-250-clone fraction significantly exceeded that of blood (p = 0.039). Left bulk and unsorted, the samples did not allow CD4+ and CD8+ repertoires to be compared.

This clonotype was detected once. Its antigen is not identified. The CDR3 does not end in the conserved phenylalanine or tryptophan, so this is likely a read error. A constant-region primer served to make TCR beta cDNA from 500 to 550 ng total RNA. What produced the TCR beta libraries was three nested multiplex PCR rounds using slightly modified ARM-PCR. The opening two PCR rounds, ten to eleven cycles each, paired TRBV1-TRBV30 forward primers with a C-beta reverse primer. TCRdb re-called the multiplex PCR reads with MiXCR, one entry per CDR3 protein. The sample holds about 200,000 distinct CDR3 sequences; about 61% are singletons and the top ten take 7% to 8.5%. Germline DNA was also extracted, while the blood RNA originated from unsorted whole blood. The CDR3 is 14 residues long. CDR1 SGHAT and CDR2 FQNNGV come from the germline V gene.

The sequence was obtained from an older woman with primary liver carcinoma and hepatitis B virus infection. The J gene is TRBJ1-1, the V gene TRBV11-2; 7 bases agree with TRBD1. The specimen sequenced was peripheral blood. Here the CDR3 reads CVSSLRQGGGEAFY. The CDR3, as DNA: TGTGTCAGCAGCTTACGACAGGGCGGGGGTGAAGCTTTCTAT.